This record looks at one T cell receptor beta chain sequence and its context. This clonotype has ten or more counts. Its antigen remains unidentified. Base qualities are not at hand, and no much larger clone is one base apart. Ophthalmopathy patients were characterized by moderately to severely active disease, a Clinical Activity Score of at least 3, a NOSPECS grade of at least 4, and a disease duration under 3 months. Patients with other autoimmune diseases, uncontrolled infections, pregnancy or lactation were excluded. Diagnosis relied on clinical symptoms, serum thyroxine, TRAb, thyroid ultrasound and orbital computed tomography. Ficoll-Paque density gradient centrifugation was used to isolate PBMCs from about 10 ml of fresh peripheral blood. Trizol reagent was used to extract the total RNA, and its quality was then checked on an Agilent 2100 Bioanalyzer. For repertoire sequencing, the TCR beta CDR3 regions were amplified from RNA transcripts. HTBI primers and the Qiagen OneStep RT-PCR kit were used in a first-round RT-PCR, which was followed by a second-round multiplex PCR, size selection and purification. Libraries were sequenced paired-end with 100 bp reads on an Illumina HiSeq2000. The published analysis was carried out like this. Reads were processed with SOAPnuke, discarding reads with adapters, uncalled bases, mean Phred below 15, or no exact constant-primer or identifier match. High-quality paired reads were merged with COPE v1.2.5. Each unique nucleotide sequence was defined as a clonotype, and clonotypes were aligned to IMGT TRB V, D and J references with MiTCR v1.1. The analysis was limited to V-J combinations with a frequency above 0.0001, which together covered around 99% of the repertoires. A TCR clonal expansion and chaos score per V-J combination was defined as the ratio of F50 clonal expansion to chaos observed in the TCRdist matrix. Features were reduced by Welch's t-statistics and random forest to about a dozen V-J combinations, which fed a naive Bayes classifier. The Morisita-Horn index was used to measure how similar the thyroid and blood repertoires were. TCRdb reprocessing: public reads trimmed at Q25 with fastp, clones called with MiXCR, in-frame beta chains kept. Each entry merges the rows of one CDR3 protein and shows their most common DNA and genes. These V and J calls are TCRdb output, not the study's own analysis. In this sample the table shows 300,000 or so distinct CDR3 sequences, roughly 16% of which occur a single time. The ten largest clones add up to 12% of the sample.

This sample was included in a study of Graves' ophthalmopathy and Graves' hyperthyroidism (dated 2018 in TCRdb). Broadly, across the study: Peripheral blood was collected at initial diagnosis, before any treatment. The study used signatures of the TCR beta repertoire to tell Graves' ophthalmopathy apart from Graves' hyperthyroidism and to predict which patients would progress to ophthalmopathy. In total, some 140 blood samples were TCR-sequenced: 40 to 45 ophthalmopathy, some 72 hyperthyroidism and approximately 17 hyperthyroidism-to-ophthalmopathy patients. To explore V-J signatures that separate ophthalmopathy from hyperthyroidism, a discovery set of about a hundred patients was enrolled, consisting of about 45 with ophthalmopathy and about 60 with stable hyperthyroidism. The independent validation cohort included 18 hyperthyroidism patients plus 17 patients who later progressed from hyperthyroidism to ophthalmopathy. In more than five hyperthyroidism patients, T-cell repertoires of thyroid tissue and blood were compared. Following sample collection, hyperthyroidism patients were given methimazole at a starting dose of 30 mg daily, and ophthalmopathy patients were given high-dose intravenous methylprednisolone.

Study-wide conclusions, independent of this receptor: In cross-validation, the 13-signature model distinguished ophthalmopathy from stable hyperthyroidism with approximately 88% sensitivity and roughly 81% specificity, and in the test set the corresponding values were approximately 80% and 68%. Sample size was not statistically predetermined, and group allocation was not concealed from the investigators. Most expanded thyroid clonotypes with a frequency above 0.001 also appeared in blood, which suggests that blood repertoires may reflect the immune response in the thyroid. In validation, the model predicted ophthalmopathy progression with 55% to 71% sensitivity and around 72% specificity; eleven to twelve predicted patients were CT-confirmed with GO in a median of approximately six months.

Sequences SGHVS (CDR1) and FNYEAQ (CDR2) are obtained from the germline V gene. V has 1 base trimmed and J has 3 bases trimmed; junction bases matching no gene number 7. The CDR3 starts with the cysteine, ends with the phenylalanine, and has 17 residues. The DNA shown is the 51-base CDR3, in frame from base 1. This receptor chain uses TRBV7-6 and TRBJ1-1; 11 bases in between match TRBD1. Sequenced input: peripheral blood. The sequence was collected from an adult man with Graves' ophthalmopathy. The CDR3 has the sequence CASSLDGQGARDTEAFF. The DNA reads TGTGCCAGCAGCTTAGACGGACAGGGGGCGCGGGACACTGAAGCTTTCTTT.